A selection of T cell receptor beta chains follows, all from one sample in a study of OX40 agonist ivuxolimab in advanced cancers. Sequencing was performed with immunoSEQ multiplex PCR; in TCRdb, only in-frame clones are kept and a portion is missing. Found here are around 45,000 clones, approximately 91% of them singletons; the top ten hold about a fifth. The source material was CD4+ or CD8+ T cells sorted from blood, sampled in a trial of the OX40 agonist ivuxolimab. The receptors shown here come from an adult with an advanced solid tumor such as melanoma, head and neck, liver or kidney cancer. Each CDR3 is given with its conserved first and last residue. A D gene is named only where the DNA matches it firmly.

D	V	J	CDR3
TRBD1	TRBV29-1	TRBJ1-1	CSVEGQGRIGTEAFF
NA	TRBV27	TRBJ2-7	CASHGAGGEQYF
NA	TRBV6-5	TRBJ2-5	CASSYSSSQETQYF
NA	TRBV13	TRBJ2-2	CASSLPSEAGELFF
NA	TRBV4-1	TRBJ2-7	CASSHMTVALREQYF
NA	TRBV7-6	TRBJ2-6	CASSPYYSGANVLTF
TRBD2	TRBV5-4	TRBJ2-7	CASSPRGGYEQYF
NA	TRBV19	TRBJ2-7	CASSIWGSYEQYF
NA	TRBV29-1	TRBJ1-2	CSVEDSATYGYTF
NA	TRBV4-1	TRBJ2-7	CASSQEAVGAMVYEQYF
NA	TRBV6-1	TRBJ2-7	CASSDDGYEQYF
NA	TRBV28	TRBJ1-3	CASIGAPDGLSGNTIYF
NA	TRBV23-1	TRBJ2-5	CASSQKVYGKHSPNKTQYF
NA	TRBV6-5	TRBJ1-1	CASRYPGHGAFF
TRBD1	TRBV27	TRBJ2-3	CASGTGGLDTQYF
TRBD2	TRBV7-2	TRBJ2-1	CASSLAPSGKYNEQFF
NA	TRBV5-1	TRBJ1-5	CASSLELGDQPQHF
NA	TRBV7-9	TRBJ2-7	CASSFGQGLTYEQYF
NA	TRBV5-1	TRBJ1-1	CASSLVDPGPTEAFF
NA	TRBV5-4	TRBJ1-2	CASSLGFGYTF
NA	TRBV2	TRBJ2-5	CASSARVADPETQYF
NA	TRBV6-1	TRBJ2-3	CASREWAGDPTDTQYF
NA	TRBV7-9	TRBJ1-5	CASSPPGGNQPQHF
TRBD2	TRBV6-1	TRBJ2-1	CATPIRLAAYNEQFF
TRBD1	TRBV6-1	TRBJ1-5	CASRPGQTNNQPQHF
NA	TRBV5-1	TRBJ2-7	CASSLGVVRASSYEQYF
NA	TRBV18	TRBJ2-2	CASSPEAGINTGELFF
NA	TRBV28	TRBJ1-1	CASNEPDGHEAFF
NA	TRBV30	TRBJ2-7	CAWSPSAGEQYF
NA	TRBV9	TRBJ1-1	CASSGTENTEAFF
NA	TRBV7-6	TRBJ1-1	CASTDLGLNTEAFF
TRBD1	TRBV15	TRBJ2-7	CATSKDRGNYEQYF
TRBD1	TRBV19	TRBJ1-6	CASSAIWDRNSPLHF
TRBD2	TRBV4-1	TRBJ2-6	CASSQDGWGGYPSGANVLTF
TRBD2	TRBV7-3	TRBJ2-5	CASSSAGGGETQYF
NA	TRBV30	TRBJ1-1	CAWSAPSGASTEAFF
TRBD2	TRBV9	TRBJ2-3	CASSASGRSDTQYF
NA	TRBV18	TRBJ1-2	CASSPTRDLSYGYTF
NA	TRBV2	TRBJ1-5	CASSESGGGNSNQPQHF
TRBD1	TRBV9	TRBJ2-7	CASSEGDRGYEQYF
NA	TRBV19	TRBJ2-2	CASSIVVDGELFF
NA	TRBV6-5	TRBJ2-2	CASSFGGNTGELFF
NA	TRBV10-1	TRBJ1-3	CASSSDSSGNTIYF
TRBD1	TRBV27	TRBJ1-1	CASSSNLGTAREVEAFF
NA	TRBV4-1	TRBJ2-7	CASSHELADHSYEQYF
NA	TRBV7-6	TRBJ2-7	CASSFSYEQYF
TRBD1	TRBV28	TRBJ2-3	CASSSTGADTQYF
NA	TRBV28	TRBJ2-1	CATTRHLSSYNEQFF